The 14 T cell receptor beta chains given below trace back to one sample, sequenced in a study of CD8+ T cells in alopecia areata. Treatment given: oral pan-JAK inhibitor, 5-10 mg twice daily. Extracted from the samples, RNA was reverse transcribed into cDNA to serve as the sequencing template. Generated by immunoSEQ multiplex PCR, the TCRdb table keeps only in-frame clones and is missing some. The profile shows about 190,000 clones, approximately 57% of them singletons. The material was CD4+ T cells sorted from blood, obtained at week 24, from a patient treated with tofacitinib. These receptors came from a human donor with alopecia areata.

The CDR3 DNA is TGTGCCAGCAGTTTCAAACTAGCGGGGTTGAAGGAGCAGTACTTC. Translating it yields CASSFKLAGLKEQYF. V is TRBV6-5 and J is TRBJ2-7, with 10 nucleotides matching TRBD2. This CDR3 contains 15 residues. Germline V lookup: CDR1 MNHEY, CDR2 SVGAGI. J was trimmed by 7 bases and V by 4 bases; bases with no gene match: 10.

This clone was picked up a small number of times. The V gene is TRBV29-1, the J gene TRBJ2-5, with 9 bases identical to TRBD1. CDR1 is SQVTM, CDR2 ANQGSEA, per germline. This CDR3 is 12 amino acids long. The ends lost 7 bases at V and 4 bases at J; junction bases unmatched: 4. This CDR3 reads CSAMDRGETQYF. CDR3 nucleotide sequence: TGCAGCGCCATGGACAGGGGAGAGACCCAGTACTTC.

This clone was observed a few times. The CDR3 bases are TGCGCCAGCAGCCAAGACGGACTACCCACAGATACGCAGTATTTT. Residues: CASSQDGLPTDTQYF. The chain is built from TRBV5-1 and TRBJ2-3; weak D call: TRBD2 (6 bases). Deletions cut 4 bases from V and 2 bases from J, with 14 bases between. The CDR3 covers 15 residues. Germline V lookup: CDR1 SGHRS, CDR2 YFSETQ.

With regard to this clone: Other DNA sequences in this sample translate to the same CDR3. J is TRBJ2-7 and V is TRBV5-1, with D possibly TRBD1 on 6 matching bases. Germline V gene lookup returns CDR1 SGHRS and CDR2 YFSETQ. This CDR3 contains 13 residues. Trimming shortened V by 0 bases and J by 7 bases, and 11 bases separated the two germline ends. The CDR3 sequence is CASSLETGWEQYF. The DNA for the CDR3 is TGCGCCAGCAGCTTGGAAACAGGGTGGGAGCAGTACTTC.

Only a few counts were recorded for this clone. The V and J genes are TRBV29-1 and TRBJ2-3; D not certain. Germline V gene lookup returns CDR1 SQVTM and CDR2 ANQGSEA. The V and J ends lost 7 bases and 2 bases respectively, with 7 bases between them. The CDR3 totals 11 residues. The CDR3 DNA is TGCAGCGCAGACTTCACAGATACGCAGTATTTT. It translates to CSADFTDTQYF.

The CDR3 DNA sequence: TGTGCCAGCAGCTTAAGGGGGACAAAGGCCTACGAGCAGTACTTC. It is translated as CASSLRGTKAYEQYF. This chain links TRBV7-2 with TRBJ2-7; possible D gene TRBD1, 6 bases. CDR3 length equals 15 residues. The germline V and J ends were trimmed by 2 bases and 2 bases, with 13 bases remaining between them. Germline V gene data show CDR1 as SGHTA and CDR2 as FQGNSA.

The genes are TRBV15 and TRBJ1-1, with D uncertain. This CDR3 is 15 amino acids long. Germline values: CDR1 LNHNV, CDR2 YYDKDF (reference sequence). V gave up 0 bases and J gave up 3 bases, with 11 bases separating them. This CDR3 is CATSRDGNSYTEAFF. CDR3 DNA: TGTGCCACCAGCAGAGACGGCAACTCGTACACTGAAGCTTTCTTT. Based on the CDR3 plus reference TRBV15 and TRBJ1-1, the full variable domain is DAMVIQNPRYQVTQFGKPVTLSCSQTLNHNVMYWYQQKSSQAPKLLFHYYDKDFNNEADTPDNFQSRRPNTSFCFLDIRSPGLGDTAMYLCATSRDGNSYTEAFFGQGTRLTVV.

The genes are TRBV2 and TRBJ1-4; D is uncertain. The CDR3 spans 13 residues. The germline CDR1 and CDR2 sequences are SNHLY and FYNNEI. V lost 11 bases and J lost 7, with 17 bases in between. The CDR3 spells CASRTAGGEKLFF. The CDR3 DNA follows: TGTGCCTCGAGAACGGCCGGAGGTGAAAAACTGTTTTTT.

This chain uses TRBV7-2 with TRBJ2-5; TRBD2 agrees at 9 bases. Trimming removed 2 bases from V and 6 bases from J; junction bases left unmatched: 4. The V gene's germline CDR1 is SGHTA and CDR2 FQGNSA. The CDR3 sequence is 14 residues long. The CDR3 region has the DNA TGTGCCAGCAGCTTAATAGCGGGGGCGCAGACCCAGTACTTC. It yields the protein CASSLIAGAQTQYF.

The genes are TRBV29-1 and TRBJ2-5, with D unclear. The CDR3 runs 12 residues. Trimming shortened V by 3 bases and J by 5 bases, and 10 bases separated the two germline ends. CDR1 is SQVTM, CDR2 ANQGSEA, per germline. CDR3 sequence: CSVDRLGETQYF. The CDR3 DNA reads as TGCAGCGTTGACAGACTGGGCGAGACCCAGTACTTC.

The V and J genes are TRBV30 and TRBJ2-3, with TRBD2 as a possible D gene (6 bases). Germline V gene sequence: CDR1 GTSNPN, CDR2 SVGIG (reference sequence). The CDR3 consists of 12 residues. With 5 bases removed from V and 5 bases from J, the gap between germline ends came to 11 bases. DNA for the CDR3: TGTGCCTGGGCGTACGGGGGAGATACGCAGTATTTT. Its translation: CAWAYGGDTQYF.

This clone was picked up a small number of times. CDR3 sequence (DNA): TGTGCCTGCGACAGGGATAATCAGCCCCAGCATTTT. It is translated as CACDRDNQPQHF. The chain links TRBV30 to TRBJ1-5; 7 nucleotides line up with TRBD1. The CDR3 is 12 amino acids. J was trimmed by 4 bases and V by 6 bases; bases with no gene match: 3. Germline CDR1 is GTSNPN and CDR2 is SVGIG (reference sequence).

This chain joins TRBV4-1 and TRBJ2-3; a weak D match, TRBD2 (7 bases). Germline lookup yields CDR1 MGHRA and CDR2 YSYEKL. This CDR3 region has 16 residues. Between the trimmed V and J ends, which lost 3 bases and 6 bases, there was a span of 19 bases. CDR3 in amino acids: CASSHPRGGGPDTQYF. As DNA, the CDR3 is TGCGCCAGCAGCCACCCTAGGGGCGGGGGCCCTGATACGCAGTATTTT.

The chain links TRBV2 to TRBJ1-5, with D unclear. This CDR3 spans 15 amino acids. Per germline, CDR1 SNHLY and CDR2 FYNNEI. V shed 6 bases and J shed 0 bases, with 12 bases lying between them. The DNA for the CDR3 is TGTGCCAGCAGGGCGACACTAACTAGCAATCAGCCCCAGCATTTT. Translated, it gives CASRATLTSNQPQHF. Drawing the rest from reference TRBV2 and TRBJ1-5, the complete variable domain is EPEVTQTPSHQVTQMGQEVILRCVPISNHLYFYWYRQILGQKVEFLVSFYNNEISEKSEIFDDQFSVERPDGSNFTLKIRSTKLEDSAMYFCASRATLTSNQPQHFGDGTRLSIL.